This T cell receptor beta chain was profiled in a study of PD-1 blockade in classical Hodgkin lymphoma. Study-wide results and caveats: There was a significant rise in CD4+ TCR diversity by C4D1, with no such rise for CD8+.

The method was immunoSEQ multiplex PCR; TCRdb's version includes in-frame clones alone and lacks a portion of them. The repertoire holds 90,000 to 95,000 clones, roughly 89% seen once, with about 10% in the top ten. Relapse after autologous stem cell transplantation occurred in every patient, and brentuximab vedotin exposure varied. There are 15 residues in the CDR3. After removal of 6 bases from V and 1 base from J, the junction contained 3 bases not matched to a gene. Germline V gives CDR1 LNHDA, CDR2 SQIVND (reference sequence). About this clone: The antigen remains undetermined.

The TCR sequence derives from a human donor with classical Hodgkin lymphoma. The chain employs TRBV19 and TRBJ2-1, with TRBD2 matching over 10 bases. Sequences were derived from peripheral blood mononuclear cells (PBMCs), sampled before the second cycle of nivolumab. CDR3 DNA sequence: TGTGCCAGTAGCCAACTAGCGGGATCCTACAATGAGCAGTTCTTC. It translates to CASSQLAGSYNEQFF.